Below, one T cell receptor beta chain is given with its context. What this receptor recognizes is not known. No much larger clonotype is one base removed from it; base qualities were not supplied. Taken from cysteine to phenylalanine, the CDR3 has 14 residues. Only the CDR3 part of the read is kept: 42 bases, read in frame from the first base. Trimming removed 2 bases from V and 5 bases from J, leaving 12 bases between the germline ends. According to the germline V gene (reference sequence), CDR1 reads LGHDT and CDR2 reads YNNKEL. This sample stems from a study of blood T cell repertoires in COVID-19 (dated by TCRdb to between 2020 and 2021). About the study as a whole: The collaborator samples originated in the United States, Italy and Spain and spanned the acute and convalescent phases of COVID-19. The material from the prospective study consisted of cDNA or gDNA derived from T cells, B-cell-depleted T cells, or PBMCs. The dataset comprised deeply sampled blood TCRbeta repertoires from subjects exposed to, actively infected with, or recovered from COVID-19. The repertoires were released in a freely available public database meant as a resource for research on the immune response to SARS-CoV-2. Samples were obtained from the ongoing ImmuneRACE study (first 160 participants) and from 1,200 or so subjects provided by 6 global collaborators. Nearly every sample came with metadata listing a de-identified subject ID, COVID-19 status, age in years and sex. Where available, HLA class I and class II types were taken from metadata supplied by the sample provider and were not determined by assay-based typing. Findings and caveats that apply to the study as a whole: The amount of clinical and demographic metadata varied by source and participant and was provided uncurated.

TCRbeta CDR3 regions were amplified from genomic DNA using the immunoSEQ Assay, a bias-controlled multiplex PCR. The study's own analysis went as follows. The number of nucleated cells in each sample was estimated by amplification of reference gene primers within the assay. To quantify the absolute abundance of each unique TCRbeta CDR3 rearrangement, sequence reads were collapsed and filtered. For each sample, productive Simpson clonality was calculated as the square root of Simpson's diversity index across productive rearrangements. In its TCRdb copy, this immuneACCESS table keeps in-frame sequences only and misses some clones. Where compared with another copy, unresolved V genes explain less than half of these, and the others have no known cause. Clone size and the V and J calls come from that table; the DNA yielded D and trimming. Present in this sample are about 84,000 clones, 70% to 80% of which were seen just once. The top ten constitute 5.7% of the sample.

Collaborating institutions collected whole blood in K2EDTA tubes following their own protocols. Collaborator samples were shipped for TCRbeta analysis as frozen whole blood, isolated PBMCs, or DNA extracted from either sample type. Sequenced: peripheral blood. The chain couples TRBV3-1 (or the pseudogene TRBV3-2) to TRBJ1-2; TRBD1 is perhaps the D gene, given 5 matching bases. The receptor was derived from a man aged 45-65 years with active or convalescent COVID-19. Here is the DNA: TGTGCCAGCAGCCAACAAGGGGCGGTGTATGGCTACACCTTC. It is translated as CASSQQGAVYGYTF.